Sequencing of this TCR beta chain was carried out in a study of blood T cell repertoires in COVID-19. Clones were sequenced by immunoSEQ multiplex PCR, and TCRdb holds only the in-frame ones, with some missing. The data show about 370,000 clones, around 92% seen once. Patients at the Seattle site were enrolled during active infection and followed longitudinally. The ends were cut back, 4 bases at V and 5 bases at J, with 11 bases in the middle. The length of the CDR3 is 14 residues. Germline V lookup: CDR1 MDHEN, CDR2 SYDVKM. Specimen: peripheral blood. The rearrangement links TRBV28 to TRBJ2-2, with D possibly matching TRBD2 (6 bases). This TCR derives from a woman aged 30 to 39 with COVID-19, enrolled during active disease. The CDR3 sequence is CASSYGGGTGELFF. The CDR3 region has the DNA TGTGCCAGCAGTTACGGGGGTGGTACCGGGGAGCTGTTTTTT.